The 25 T cell receptor beta chains below all came from one sample that was sequenced in a study of vaccination and CD4 T cells after COVID-19. Treatment meaning: approximately 10-day PBMC culture with coronavirus spike peptide pools or control peptides (ViraFEST assay). For these TCRs, the target antigens are not known. Sequenced with the Oncomine TCR Beta short-read assay was DNA taken from cultured CD4+ T cells. MiXCR, run by TCRdb on the PCR reads, gives a single entry per CDR3 protein. The sample records 13,000 to 15,000 distinct CDR3 sequences, 40% to 65% being singletons. The source material was CD4+ T cells from blood, cultured in vitro. The receptors here all came from a human donor who had recovered from COVID-19.

The J gene is TRBJ2-2, the V gene TRBV2, with 10 bases that match TRBD2. V gave up 7 bases and J gave up 5 bases; unmatched junction bases: 4. The CDR3 extends over 14 amino acids. Germline CDR1 reads SNHLY; CDR2 reads FYNNEI. The CDR3 here is CASTSGSNTGELFF. CDR3 nucleotide sequence: TGTGCCAGCACTAGCGGGAGTAATACCGGGGAGCTGTTTTTT.

The table lists this clonotype with a few counts. The chain is built from TRBV10-3 and TRBJ2-7; D possibly corresponds to TRBD1 (5 bases). The CDR3 contains 12 residues. CDR1 and CDR2 (germline): ENHRY, SYGVKD. V was cut by 7 bases and J by 3 bases, with 10 bases left in between. In DNA, the CDR3 is TGTGCCATCAAAGACAGCATCTACGAGCAGTACTTC. Translation gives CAIKDSIYEQYF.

The chain combines TRBV7-8 with TRBJ1-5; tentatively, D is TRBD1 (5 bases). CDR3 size: 16 residues. From germline, CDR1 is SGHVS and CDR2 FQNEAQ. V was shortened by 5 bases and J by 5 bases, with 19 bases between the two germline ends. DNA of the CDR3: TGTGCCAGCAGCCCTCGGGGGGGAAGGACACATCAGCCCCAGCATTTT. Translation: CASSPRGGRTHQPQHF.

The chain uses TRBV15 and TRBJ2-5; D remains unclear. The CDR3 has 13 amino acids. Trimming took off 7 bases at V and 3 bases at J, with 12 bases between the two ends. The germline CDR1 and CDR2 sequences are LNHNV and YYDKDF (reference sequence). In nucleotides, the CDR3 is TGTGCCACCAAAGTTTACGGAAAAGAGACCCAGTACTTC. This encodes CATKVYGKETQYF.

This chain joins TRBV7-3 and TRBJ1-3; unclear D gene. Trimming removed 5 bases at V and 2 bases at J, with 10 bases between. Germline V gene sequence: CDR1 SGHTA, CDR2 FQGTGA. The CDR3 has 14 amino acids. The CDR3 reads CASSPDPPGNTIYF. Here the CDR3 DNA reads TGTGCCAGCAGCCCCGACCCCCCTGGAAACACCATATATTTT. The full variable domain, with the rest looked up from reference TRBV7-3 and TRBJ1-3, is GAGVSQTPSNKVTEKGKYVELRCDPISGHTALYWYRQSLGQGPEFLIYFQGTGAADDSGLPNDRFFAVRPEGSVSTLKIQRTERGDSAVYLCASSPDPPGNTIYFGEGSWLTVV.

The gene calls are TRBV11-3 and TRBJ2-7; 9 bases map to TRBD2. The CDR3 extends over 15 amino acids. The germline gives CDR1 SGHNT, CDR2 YENEEA. V was pared by 3 bases and J by 5 bases, with 8 bases of the junction left unmatched. The CDR3 region is CASSFTAGGPHEQYF. In DNA form, the CDR3 reads TGTGCCAGCAGCTTTACGGCGGGAGGGCCTCACGAGCAGTACTTC.

V and J are TRBV27 and TRBJ2-2; D not certain. Trimming left V 5 bases short and J 4 bases short, with 14 bases between. The CDR3 runs 15 residues. CDR1 is MNHEY and CDR2 is SMNVEV in the germline V gene (reference sequence). DNA for the CDR3: TGTGCCAGCAGTAACGTCGCAAGATCCACCGGGGAGCTGTTTTTT. Translation gives CASSNVARSTGELFF.

The V call is TRBV30, the J call TRBJ1-2, with no clear D. CDR3 size: 12 residues. CDR1 and CDR2 (germline): GTSNPN, SVGIG (reference sequence). V was trimmed by 3 bases and J by 4 bases, leaving 9 bases between them. In nucleotides, the CDR3 is TGTGCCTGGAGGTCAGGAATCTATGGCTACACCTTC. Protein: CAWRSGIYGYTF.

This rearrangement joins TRBV28 to TRBJ1-2; D is undetermined. This CDR3 has 12 residues. Germline CDR1 MDHEN, CDR2 SYDVKM. V was trimmed by 5 bases and J by 8 bases, leaving 12 bases between them. Here the CDR3 reads CASSLPGGGYTF. CDR3 nucleotide sequence: TGTGCCAGCAGTCTTCCCGGCGGGGGCTACACCTTC.

This clonotype has only a few counts. The genes are TRBV20-1 and TRBJ2-3; no firm D call. From germline, CDR1 is DFQATT and CDR2 SNEGSKA (reference sequence). Trimming took off 0 bases at V and 7 bases at J, with 8 bases between the two ends. This CDR3 is built from 12 residues. In DNA, the CDR3 is TGCAGTGCTAGAGAGGACCAGAATACGCAGTATTTT. Its translation is CSAREDQNTQYF.

This chain connects TRBV7-8 to TRBJ2-3, with TRBD2 as a possible D gene (5 bases). This CDR3 comprises 13 residues. Trimming cost V 5 bases and J 5 bases, with 11 bases left between them. CDR1 and CDR2 (germline): SGHVS, FQNEAQ. CDR3 coding DNA: TGTGCCAGCAGCCTGGAGGAGAAAGATACGCAGTATTTT. Translated: CASSLEEKDTQYF.

For the CDR3, the DNA is TGTGCCAGCAACAGGGGTTCAGGCCAGCCCCAGCATTTT. Translation: CASNRGSGQPQHF. V and J are TRBV2 and TRBJ1-5; 7 nucleotides align to TRBD1. The CDR3 is made up of 13 amino acids. CDR1 is SNHLY, CDR2 FYNNEI, per germline. J was trimmed by 7 bases and V by 7 bases; bases with no gene match: 7.

This chain connects TRBV27 to TRBJ1-2; no reliable D call. V was cut by 6 bases and J by 8 bases, with 19 bases left in between. Looked up from germline, CDR1 is MNHEY and CDR2 is SMNVEV (reference sequence). The CDR3 extends over 14 amino acids. The CDR3 spells CASSPRTASAGYTF. CDR3 coding DNA: TGTGCCAGCAGCCCCCGGACTGCCTCGGCGGGCTACACCTTC.

CDR3: CASSLLMNTEAFF. The CDR3 DNA is TGTGCCAGCAGCCTTCTAATGAACACTGAAGCTTTCTTT. The chain uses TRBV12-3 or TRBV12-4 and TRBJ1-1; D is unresolved. The CDR3 extends over 13 amino acids. The ends were cut back, 6 bases at V and 0 bases at J, with 8 bases in the middle.

The chain couples TRBV6-2 or TRBV6-3 to TRBJ1-2, with D possibly matching TRBD1 (5 bases). The CDR3 contains 14 residues. Germline V gene lookup returns CDR1 MNHEY and CDR2 SVGEGT. The V and J ends lost 6 bases and 8 bases respectively, with 19 bases between them. DNA for the CDR3: TGTGCCAGCAGCCCGGGCCGCCGCGAGGGGGGCTACACCTTC. Protein product: CASSPGRREGGYTF.

V is TRBV15 and J is TRBJ1-4; D is undetermined. Germline assignment: CDR1 LNHNV and CDR2 YYDKDF (reference sequence). The CDR3 consists of 15 residues. Deletions cut 3 bases from V and 6 bases from J, with 14 bases between. The CDR3 sequence is CATSSWQAADEKLFF. CDR3 nucleotide sequence: TGTGCCACCAGCAGCTGGCAGGCCGCGGATGAAAAACTGTTTTTT.

This chain links TRBV30 with TRBJ1-1; perhaps TRBD1 as D (5 bases). Trimming took off 5 bases at V and 11 bases at J, with 21 bases between the two ends. The CDR3 is 13 amino acids. CDR1 is GTSNPN, CDR2 SVGIG, per germline (reference sequence). The CDR3 nucleotides are TGTGCCTGGTCAACAGGCATCGGATCGGAGGCTTTCTTT. This sequence encodes CAWSTGIGSEAFF.

The chain couples TRBV20-1 to TRBJ2-7, with D tentatively TRBD2 (6 bases). The CDR3 covers 14 residues. Trimming stripped 2 bases from V and 2 bases from J, with 13 bases between. Germline V gene data show CDR1 as DFQATT and CDR2 as SNEGSKA (reference sequence). The chain's CDR3 is CSARPQRGTYEQYF. In DNA form, the CDR3 reads TGCAGTGCTAGACCTCAACGGGGGACCTACGAGCAGTACTTC.

This clonotype is a singleton in its sample. The chain links TRBV7-3 to TRBJ2-1; 15 bases are a match to TRBD2. Germline lookup yields CDR1 SGHTA and CDR2 FQGTGA. This CDR3 spans 17 amino acids. J gave up 5 bases and V 1 base, and 3 bases lay outside the gene matches. The CDR3 loop is CASSLKGLAGGHNEQFF. The CDR3 bases are TGTGCCAGCAGCTTAAAGGGACTAGCGGGAGGCCACAATGAGCAGTTCTTC.

J is TRBJ2-5 and V is TRBV6-5, with D uncertain. The CDR3 contains 14 residues. Per the germline V gene, CDR1 is MNHEY and CDR2 is SVGAGI. V was shortened by 0 bases and J by 5 bases, with 10 bases between the two germline ends. The CDR3 reads CASSYSQLGETQYF. The CDR3, as DNA: TGTGCCAGCAGTTACTCGCAACTCGGGGAGACCCAGTACTTC.

The J gene is TRBJ1-1, the V gene TRBV9; D gene uncertain. Trimming left V 3 bases short and J 7 bases short, with 13 bases between. The CDR3 consists of 13 residues. CDR1 SGDLS and CDR2 YYNGEE come from the germline V gene. In DNA, the CDR3 is TGTGCCAGCAGCGCCCGGACGGAGGGTGAAGCTTTCTTT. This encodes CASSARTEGEAFF.

The chain couples TRBV5-1 to TRBJ1-5; 8 nucleotides align to TRBD1. V was pared by 4 bases and J by 6 bases, with 9 bases of the junction left unmatched. The CDR3 runs to 15 residues. Germline CDR1 SGHRS, CDR2 YFSETQ. CDR3 bases: TGCGCCAGCAGCGACGGACAGGGAATGGGTCAGCCCCAGCATTTT. This translates into CASSDGQGMGQPQHF. Variable domain in full (rest from reference TRBV5-1 and TRBJ1-5): KAGVTQTPRYLIKTRGQQVTLSCSPISGHRSVSWYQQTPGQGLQFLFEYFSETQRNKGNFPGRFSGRQFSNSRSEMNVSTLELGDSALYLCASSDGQGMGQPQHFGDGTRLSIL.

The V gene is TRBV12-3 or TRBV12-4, the J gene TRBJ1-2; D possibly corresponds to TRBD1 (5 bases). The CDR3 covers 13 residues. V was shortened by 7 bases and J by 10 bases, with 19 bases between the two germline ends. The DNA for the CDR3 is TGTGCCAGCACCAGGGTGACGGGGGAGGACTACACCTTC. It yields the protein CASTRVTGEDYTF.

J is TRBJ2-5 and V is TRBV5-1, with a possible D match to TRBD1 (6 bases). The CDR3 covers 13 residues. The V end lost 1 base, the J end lost 11 bases, and 15 bases lay between the germline ends. The germline CDR1 and CDR2 sequences are SGHRS and YFSETQ. The DNA of the CDR3 is TGCGCCAGCAGCTTGATGGGGAACAGGGAACAGTACTTC. This codes for CASSLMGNREQYF.

This clonotype occurred a few times. V is TRBV10-3 and J is TRBJ1-1, with D perhaps TRBD1 (6 bases). Germline CDR1 ENHRY, CDR2 SYGVKD. Trimming took 7 bases from V and 3 from J, leaving 12 bases between them. The CDR3 sequence is 13 residues long. The CDR3: CAINRGFDTEAFF. The CDR3 DNA follows: TGTGCCATCAATAGGGGGTTTGACACTGAAGCTTTCTTT.